This paragraph reports one T cell receptor beta chain. Noted time point: blood 4 weeks post-SBRT, at nephrectomy. Treatment in this sample: 15 Gy SBRT to primary tumor, nephrectomy 4 weeks later. Clones were sequenced by immunoSEQ multiplex PCR, and TCRdb holds only the in-frame ones, with some missing. The profile shows tens of thousands of clones, more than 60% of them singletons. Germline assignment: CDR1 SGHAT and CDR2 FQNNGV. The V end lost 1 base, the J end lost 8 bases, and 14 bases lay between the germline ends. The CDR3 extends over 15 amino acids. This specimen comes from a study of radiation and T cells in renal cell carcinoma.

The sequencing used blood, collected from a patient whose treatment included radiotherapy and nephrectomy. The sequence came from a man in his sixties with renal cell carcinoma. The chain links TRBV11-2 to TRBJ1-4; D perhaps matches TRBD1 (5 bases). The CDR3 DNA follows: TGTGCCAGCAGCTTAGGTCAGGGCTACGGCGAAAAACTGTTTTTT. It yields the protein CASSLGQGYGEKLFF.